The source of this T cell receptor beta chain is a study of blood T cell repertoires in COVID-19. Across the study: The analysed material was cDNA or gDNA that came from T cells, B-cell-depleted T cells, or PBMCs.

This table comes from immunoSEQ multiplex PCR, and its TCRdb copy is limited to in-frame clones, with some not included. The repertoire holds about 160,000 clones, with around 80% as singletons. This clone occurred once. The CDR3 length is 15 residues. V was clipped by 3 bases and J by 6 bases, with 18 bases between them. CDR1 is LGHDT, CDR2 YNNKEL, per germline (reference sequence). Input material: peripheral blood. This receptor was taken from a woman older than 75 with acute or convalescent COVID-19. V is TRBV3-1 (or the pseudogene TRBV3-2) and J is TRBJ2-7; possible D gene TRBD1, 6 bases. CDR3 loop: CASSQGTGWGPEQYF. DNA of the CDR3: TGTGCCAGCAGCCAGGGAACAGGGTGGGGTCCCGAGCAGTACTTC.